This TCR beta chain is from a study of metastatic and nonmetastatic thyroid tumors (TCRdb year 2020). Regarding the complete study: The researchers compared repertoires between peripheral blood samples and tumor or nodule tissue samples from patients with malignant or benign thyroid disease. Results the study describes overall, beyond this receptor: In both blood and tumor samples, malignant tumors were reported to have significantly higher TCR beta diversity than benign nodules.

The library was made by PCR. Sequenced using an Illumina HiSeq 4000. The TCR beta-chain CDR3 region of each patient was profiled by high-throughput sequencing. From the authors' description of their analysis: CDR3 differences across clinicopathological groups were used to build a classifier for discriminating distant-metastatic papillary thyroid cancer patients. To measure repertoire diversity the researchers used the Shannon index, while the Morisita-Horn index served to gauge how similar the tumor and blood repertoires were. In TCRdb, the public reads were trimmed at Q25 with fastp and aligned with MiXCR, with productive beta chains retained. These V and J calls are TCRdb output, not the study's own analysis. This sample lists 85,000 to 100,000 clones; 10% to 15% were detected once. The ten largest clones add up to around 11% of the sample. No treatment had been received by any patient before thyroid surgery. The study retrospectively analysed patient clinical samples collected from the early 2010s to the late 2010s using T-cell receptor beta sequencing.

This clone was seen more than once but under ten times. This receptor's antigen is unknown. No quality values exist for individual bases; no much larger clone is one base distant. From a lookup of the germline V gene, CDR1 and CDR2 are MNHNS and SASEGT. From cysteine to phenylalanine, the CDR3 is 15 amino acids long. Kept here is only the CDR3 DNA, which spans 45 bases and is read in frame from base 1. V loses 6 bases of germline sequence and J loses 0 bases, and the interval between the two ends is 15 bases. Specimen: blood. The rearranged segments are TRBV6-1 and TRBJ2-7; the D segment might be TRBD1 or TRBD2, since each matches 8 bases. The origin of this receptor is a female donor with papillary thyroid cancer or a benign thyroid nodule (not recorded which). Some clones in this sample may be carry-over from other donors' samples. The CDR3 protein is CASRAGGQVSYEQYF. DNA sequence: TGTGCCAGCAGGGCGGGGGGACAGGTCTCCTACGAGCAGTACTTC.